The present T cell receptor beta chain was sequenced within a study of cytomegalovirus exposure and HLA in healthy donors. This CDR3 is built from 16 residues. Germline lookup yields CDR1 KGHSH and CDR2 LQKENI. J lost 2 bases, V lost 2 bases, and 8 bases had no gene match. Healthy people donating bone marrow made up the donors. Amplification used 60 Vbeta primers and 13 Jbeta primers. TCRdb's copy holds only in-frame clones and misses some; the assay was immunoSEQ multiplex PCR. The repertoire consists of some 130,000 clones, with about 77% occurring once and the leading ten covering 1.3% to 1.5%. Overall study findings and caveats: Exclusion as indistinguishable affected some V segments, including TRBV6-2 and TRBV6-3. There were several of the most significant clusters that appeared linked to common viral pathogens in a later analysis.

As for this clone: Its antigen is still unknown.

This sequence joins TRBV18 and TRBJ2-7; 8 positions match TRBD1. Sequenced input: PBMCs. The receptor was derived from a woman aged 40 to 55 in good health and CMV-seronegative. The CDR3 spells CASSPFTGTGTYEQYF. The CDR3 bases are TGTGCCAGCTCACCATTTACCGGGACAGGCACCTACGAGCAGTACTTC.